Each of the 31 T cell receptor beta chains below was sequenced from the same sample in a study of beta chain features in type 1 diabetes. cDNA synthesis used the whole RNA isolate, giving expressed TCRB sequences. Profiled with immunoSEQ multiplex PCR; TCRdb holds only in-frame clones, not every one. The table has 50,000 to 70,000 clones, around 53% seen once. These receptors' targets are unknown. General study results and limits: The study found moderately but significantly shorter TCRB CDR3s in all four CD4+ subsets of Type 1 diabetes patients.

Sequencing was done on a sample of Tregs from blood. These receptors originate from a middle-aged woman with type 1 diabetes.

The chain has TRBV15 and TRBJ1-5; D is unresolved. Trimming stripped 0 bases from V and 7 bases from J, with 7 bases between. The CDR3 runs to 13 residues. Germline V CDR1 and CDR2: LNHNV, YYDKDF (reference sequence). CDR3 nucleotides: TGTGCCACCAGCAGAGATCTGTCGCAGCCCCAGCATTTT. Translation gives CATSRDLSQPQHF.

The chain joins TRBV7-7 to TRBJ2-7; TRBD2 matches at 10 bases. CDR1 is SSHAT, CDR2 FNYEAQ, per germline (reference sequence). The CDR3 length is 11 residues. CDR3 nucleotides: TGTGCTAACAGCGGGGGGGGCGAGCAGTACTTC. Its translation: CANSGGGEQYF. Based on the CDR3 plus reference TRBV7-7 and TRBJ2-7, the full variable domain is GAGVSQSPRYKVTKRGQDVTLRCDPISSHATLYWYQQALGQGPEFLTYFNYEAQPDKSGLPSDRFSAERPEGSISTLTIQRTEQRDSAMYRCANSGGGEQYFGPGTRLTVT.

This clone was found a few times. CDR3 region: CASRKGTDTQYF. The CDR3 DNA is TGTGCCAGCCGGAAGGGGACAGATACGCAGTATTTT. The chain has TRBV2 and TRBJ2-3; D might be TRBD1 (5 bases). Germline CDR1 reads SNHLY; CDR2 reads FYNNEI. The CDR3 spans 12 residues. The V end was cut by 8 bases, the J end by 3 bases, with 9 bases between. The whole variable domain, filled in from reference TRBV2 and TRBJ2-3, reads EPEVTQTPSHQVTQMGQEVILRCVPISNHLYFYWYRQILGQKVEFLVSFYNNEISEKSEIFDDQFSVERPDGSNFTLKIRSTKLEDSAMYFCASRKGTDTQYFGPGTRLTVL.

The sample holds one count of this clone. The chain employs TRBV6-6 and TRBJ1-4; D possibly corresponds to TRBD1 (5 bases). Per germline, CDR1 MNHNY and CDR2 SVGAGI (reference sequence). V was pared by 7 bases and J by 6 bases, with 12 bases between. This CDR3 is 13 amino acids long. The CDR3 DNA is TGTGCCAGCATCAGGGTACGAGATGAAAAACTGTTTTTT. It codes for CASIRVRDEKLFF.

The genes are TRBV27 and TRBJ2-6; no clear D. There are 13 residues in the CDR3. Per the germline V gene, CDR1 is MNHEY and CDR2 is SMNVEV (reference sequence). V lost 8 bases, J lost 4 bases, and 9 bases lay in between. CDR3 coding DNA: TGTGCCAGCTCTCAGTGGGGGGCCAACGTCCTGACTTTC. Its translation: CASSQWGANVLTF.

V gene TRBV7-2 combines with J gene TRBJ1-1; D might be TRBD1 (6 bases). The V gene lost 3 bases and the J gene lost 0 bases, with 8 bases spanning the gap. The length of the CDR3 is 14 residues. CDR1 is SGHTA, CDR2 FQGNSA, per germline. The CDR3, as DNA: TGTGCCAGCAGCTTCAGGGGATTGAACACTGAAGCTTTCTTT. Protein: CASSFRGLNTEAFF.

This clone was seen only once. The V and J genes are TRBV28 and TRBJ1-2; maybe TRBD1 (6 bases). Trimming stripped 3 bases from V and 8 bases from J, with 13 bases between. Germline V gene lookup returns CDR1 MDHEN and CDR2 SYDVKM. CDR3 length: 13 amino acids. The CDR3 protein is CASSLGGQRGYTF. For the CDR3, the DNA is TGTGCCAGCAGTTTGGGCGGACAGCGGGGCTACACCTTC.

V and J are TRBV29-1 and TRBJ1-2; the D gene is possibly TRBD1 (5 bases). Trimming left V 4 bases short and J 4 bases short, with 13 bases between. Germline CDR1 SQVTM, CDR2 ANQGSEA. The length of the CDR3 is 13 residues. The CDR3 nucleotides read TGCAGCGTTGGGGCCCAGGGATCCTATGGCTACACCTTC. This gives the protein CSVGAQGSYGYTF.

This clone was detected only a few times. The chain has TRBV28 and TRBJ2-7; no definite D call. The V gene's germline CDR1 is MDHEN and CDR2 SYDVKM. CDR3 length equals 14 residues. The germline V and J ends were trimmed by 7 bases and 0 bases, with 13 bases remaining between them. The CDR3 DNA follows: TGTGCCAGCACTCTCCATGTCGGCTCCTACGAGCAGTACTTC. Amino acids: CASTLHVGSYEQYF. The full variable domain, its missing parts supplied by reference TRBV28 and TRBJ2-7, is DVKVTQSSRYLVKRTGEKVFLECVQDMDHENMFWYRQDPGLGLRLIYFSYDVKMKEKGDIPEGYSVSREKKERFSLILESASTNQTSMYLCASTLHVGSYEQYFGPGTRLTVT.

The V gene is TRBV5-1, the J gene TRBJ2-7, with unresolved D. This CDR3 has 14 residues. Germline loops: CDR1 SGHRS, CDR2 YFSETQ. The ends were cut back, 0 bases at V and 0 bases at J, with 7 bases in the middle. CDR3 in DNA: TGCGCCAGCAGCTTGGGACCGGGCTCCTACGAGCAGTACTTC. The encoded protein is CASSLGPGSYEQYF.

The rearrangement uses TRBV2 and TRBJ1-5; D is uncertain. Per the germline V gene, CDR1 is SNHLY and CDR2 is FYNNEI. CDR3 length: 13 amino acids. V was pared by 6 bases and J by 0 bases, with 6 bases between. Here the CDR3 reads CASREDSNQPQHF. The CDR3 DNA is TGTGCCAGCAGGGAGGATAGCAATCAGCCCCAGCATTTT.

This clone was counted a few times. J is TRBJ2-2 and V is TRBV30; 9 bases line up with TRBD1. The CDR3 has 14 amino acids. Germline V CDR1 and CDR2: GTSNPN, SVGIG (reference sequence). V lost 8 bases to trimming and J lost 4 bases; unmatched junction nucleotides: 8. CDR3 region: CATPGQGFTGELFF. DNA of the CDR3: TGTGCCACTCCGGGACAGGGATTCACCGGGGAGCTGTTTTTT. The complete variable domain, with remaining parts taken from reference TRBV30 and TRBJ2-2, reads SQTIHQWPATLVQPVGSPLSLECTVEGTSNPNLYWYRQAAGRGLQLLFYSVGIGQISSEVPQNLSASRPQDRQFILSSKKLLLSDSGFYLCATPGQGFTGELFFGEGSRLTVL.

There are a few counts of this clone. The chain joins TRBV9 to TRBJ2-3; no definite D call. Germline assignment: CDR1 SGDLS and CDR2 YYNGEE. The V gene lost 4 bases and the J gene lost 5 bases, with 11 bases spanning the gap. The CDR3 spans 13 residues. The CDR3 DNA sequence: TGTGCCAGCAGCATCCAACTTGGAGATACGCAGTATTTT. Residues: CASSIQLGDTQYF.

This clone has more than one count but fewer than ten. This sequence joins TRBV5-8 and TRBJ2-3, with 14 bases fitting TRBD2. This CDR3 contains 19 residues. Trimming at V came to 4 bases and at J to 0 bases, leaving 10 bases not matched to a gene. Germline-derived CDR1 and CDR2 are SGHTS and YDEGEE. In DNA, the CDR3 is TGTGCCAGCAGCCAACCCCCGGGACTAGCGGGAGCCAGCACAGATACGCAGTATTTT. Translated: CASSQPPGLAGASTDTQYF. Full variable domain (outside the CDR3, taken from reference TRBV5-8 and TRBJ2-3): EAGVTQSPTHLIKTRGQQATLRCSPISGHTSVYWYQQALGLGLQFLLWYDEGEERNRGNFPPRFSGRQFPNYSSELNVNALELEDSALYLCASSQPPGLAGASTDTQYFGPGTRLTVL.

This clone was seen a few times. The chain joins TRBV4-3 to TRBJ2-3; D might be TRBD1 (5 bases). Germline lookup yields CDR1 LGHNA and CDR2 YSLEER. The CDR3 is 15 amino acids. V was shortened by 0 bases and J by 6 bases, with 13 bases between the two germline ends. In nucleotides, the CDR3 is TGCGCCAGCAGCCAAGATTTGGACACCATGGATACGCAGTATTTT. Translated, it gives CASSQDLDTMDTQYF.

The table lists this clone with a few counts. The rearrangement joins TRBV19 to TRBJ2-3, with D possibly being TRBD2 (6 bases). V lost 7 bases and J 2 bases, leaving 13 bases between the germline ends. The CDR3 runs 14 residues. CDR1 is LNHDA, CDR2 SQIVND, per germline (reference sequence). The CDR3 region is CASTPGGYTDTQYF. The CDR3 bases are TGTGCCAGTACCCCCGGGGGATACACAGATACGCAGTATTTT.

V gene TRBV4-1 combines with J gene TRBJ1-1, with D maybe TRBD1 (5 bases). V shed 0 bases and J shed 0 bases, with 8 bases lying between them. Germline V gives CDR1 MGHRA, CDR2 YSYEKL. The CDR3 covers 15 residues. The CDR3 reads CASSQEDRVNTEAFF. CDR3 coding DNA: TGCGCCAGCAGCCAAGAAGACAGAGTGAACACTGAAGCTTTCTTT.

The rearrangement joins TRBV7-3 to TRBJ1-6, with 8 nucleotides matching TRBD1. The CDR3 runs to 15 residues. The germline V gene encodes CDR1 SGHTA and CDR2 FQGTGA. The J segment lost 8 bases and the V segment lost 2 bases, leaving 5 bases of the junction unmatched. The CDR3 protein is CASSLWGTGDSPLHF. CDR3 DNA sequence: TGTGCCAGCAGCTTATGGGGGACAGGAGATTCACCCCTCCACTTT.

The chain employs TRBV29-1 and TRBJ2-1, with TRBD2 as a possible D gene (5 bases). CDR3 length equals 15 residues. Germline CDR1 is SQVTM and CDR2 is ANQGSEA. Trimming shortened V by 4 bases and J by 3 bases, and 16 bases separated the two germline ends. Here the CDR3 DNA reads TGCAGCGTTGGAAGACTGGGAGCAGGCTACAATGAGCAGTTCTTC. It encodes CSVGRLGAGYNEQFF.

The rearrangement joins TRBV10-3 to TRBJ1-2; D not resolved. The V gene's germline CDR1 is ENHRY and CDR2 SYGVKD. CDR3 length: 17 residues. Trimming removed 10 bases at V and 4 bases at J, with 28 bases between. CDR3 amino acids: CATRSSGALRNAYGYTF. DNA for the CDR3: TGTGCCACCCGAAGCTCGGGAGCCCTCAGAAATGCCTATGGCTACACCTTC.

The V gene is TRBV28, the J gene TRBJ2-1; 8 bases are a match to TRBD1. The junction had 9 bases not matched to a gene; V was cut back by 4 bases and J by 7 bases. Germline CDR1 MDHEN, CDR2 SYDVKM. The CDR3 spans 15 residues. DNA of the CDR3: TGTGCCAGCAGTTCGACAGGGGAGATGGTGAATGAGCAGTTCTTC. Residues: CASSSTGEMVNEQFF.

The chain's CDR3 is CASSPAGLAGVETQYF. The CDR3 DNA follows: TGTGCCAGCAGCCCCGCGGGACTAGCGGGTGTGGAGACCCAGTACTTC. This sequence joins TRBV9 and TRBJ2-5; TRBD2 aligns across 12 bases. Germline lookup yields CDR1 SGDLS and CDR2 YYNGEE. V was pared by 4 bases and J by 5 bases, with 9 bases of the junction left unmatched. The CDR3 loop spans 16 amino acids.

The chain links TRBV27 to TRBJ1-5, with D possibly matching TRBD1 (5 bases). CDR1 and CDR2 from the germline V gene are MNHEY and SMNVEV (reference sequence). V was cut by 6 bases and J by 9 bases, with 15 bases left in between. The CDR3 consists of 13 residues. CDR3 in DNA: TGTGCCAGCAGACCAAGACAGTCTCTGCCCCAGCATTTT. This sequence encodes CASRPRQSLPQHF.

This chain uses TRBV11-2 with TRBJ2-1; D is possibly TRBD2 (6 bases). The CDR3 spans 17 residues. Trimming stripped 0 bases from V and 2 bases from J, with 14 bases between. Per the germline V gene, CDR1 is SGHAT and CDR2 is FQNNGV. CDR3 region: CASSLDRGRGTYNEQFF. The DNA of the CDR3 is TGTGCCAGCAGCTTAGATCGTGGGCGGGGTACCTACAATGAGCAGTTCTTC.

V is TRBV6-5 and J is TRBJ2-1; tentative D call: TRBD2 (6 bases). Per the germline V gene, CDR1 is MNHEY and CDR2 is SVGAGI. CDR3 length: 15 residues. Trimming took 5 bases from V and 0 from J, leaving 11 bases between them. The CDR3 sequence is CASSRGDVSYNEQFF. The CDR3, as DNA: TGTGCCAGCAGTCGCGGGGACGTCTCCTACAATGAGCAGTTCTTC.

J is TRBJ1-2 and V is TRBV28, with no clear D. From germline, CDR1 is MDHEN and CDR2 SYDVKM. This CDR3 has 17 residues. The V end lost 5 bases, the J end lost 8 bases, and 27 bases lay between the germline ends. This CDR3 is CASSPPSLHLMRRGYTF. The CDR3, as DNA: TGTGCCAGCAGTCCTCCGTCCCTCCACCTTATGAGGAGGGGCTACACCTTC.

The genes are TRBV5-4 and TRBJ1-3; the D gene is possibly TRBD1 (6 bases). The CDR3 spans 16 residues. The V end lost 2 bases, the J end lost 2 bases, and 14 bases lay between the germline ends. CDR1 and CDR2 from the germline V gene are SGHNT and YYREEE (reference sequence). The CDR3 coding sequence is TGTGCCAGCAGCTTTGGTTGGGGGGGCGCTGGAAACACCATATATTTT. Encoded protein: CASSFGWGGAGNTIYF.

The chain is built from TRBV28 and TRBJ1-4; D is undetermined. CDR1 and CDR2 (germline): MDHEN, SYDVKM. V shed 6 bases and J shed 4 bases, with 6 bases lying between them. The CDR3 has 12 residues. CDR3 sequence: CASSTGNEKLFF. CDR3 nucleotide sequence: TGTGCCAGCAGCACGGGTAATGAAAAACTGTTTTTT.

The V call is TRBV6-5, the J call TRBJ2-5; maybe TRBD1 (6 bases). The CDR3 loop spans 16 amino acids. The V gene lost 0 bases and the J gene lost 7 bases, with 18 bases spanning the gap. Germline V gene lookup returns CDR1 MNHEY and CDR2 SVGAGI. The CDR3 here is CASSYSGLGGEGTQYF. In DNA, the CDR3 is TGTGCCAGCAGTTACTCCGGGCTTGGGGGCGAAGGGACCCAGTACTTC.

There are a few counts of this clone. V gene TRBV7-8 combines with J gene TRBJ2-7; D gene ambiguous. The CDR3 covers 11 residues. V was cut by 6 bases and J by 1 base, with 4 bases left in between. Germline loops: CDR1 SGHVS, CDR2 FQNEAQ. The DNA for the CDR3 is TGTGCCAGCAGTCTTTCCTACGAGCAGTACTTC. Translated: CASSLSYEQYF.

With regard to this clone: A junction end diverges from the germline sequence, so it may reflect a read error. The gene calls are TRBV5-1 and TRBJ1-2; D ambiguous. The germline V gene has CDR1 SGHRS and CDR2 YFSETQ. The CDR3 length is 14 residues. DNA for the CDR3: TGCGCCAGCAGCTTGGCCCAGACTAACTATGGCTGCACCTTC. This gives the protein CASSLAQTNYGCTF.